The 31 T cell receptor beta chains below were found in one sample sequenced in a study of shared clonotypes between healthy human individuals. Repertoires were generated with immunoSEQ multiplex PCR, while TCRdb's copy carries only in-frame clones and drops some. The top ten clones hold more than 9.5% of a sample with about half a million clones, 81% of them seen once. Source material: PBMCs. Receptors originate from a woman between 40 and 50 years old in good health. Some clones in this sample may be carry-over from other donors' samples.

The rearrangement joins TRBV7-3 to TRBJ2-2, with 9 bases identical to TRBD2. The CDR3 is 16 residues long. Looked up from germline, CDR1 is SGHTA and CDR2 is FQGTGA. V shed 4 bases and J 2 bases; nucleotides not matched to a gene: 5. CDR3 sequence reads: CASSSRLAENTGELFF. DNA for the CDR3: TGTGCCAGCAGCTCCCGACTAGCGGAAAACACCGGGGAGCTGTTTTTT. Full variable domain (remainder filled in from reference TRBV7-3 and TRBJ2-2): GAGVSQTPSNKVTEKGKYVELRCDPISGHTALYWYRQSLGQGPEFLIYFQGTGAADDSGLPNDRFFAVRPEGSVSTLKIQRTERGDSAVYLCASSSRLAENTGELFFGEGSRLTVL.

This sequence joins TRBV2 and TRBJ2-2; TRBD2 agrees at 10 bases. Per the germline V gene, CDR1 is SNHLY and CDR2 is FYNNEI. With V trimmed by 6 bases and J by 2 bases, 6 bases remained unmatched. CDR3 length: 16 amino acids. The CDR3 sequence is CASRAGTSANTGELFF. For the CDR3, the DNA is TGTGCCAGCAGAGCCGGGACTAGCGCCAACACCGGGGAGCTGTTTTTT.

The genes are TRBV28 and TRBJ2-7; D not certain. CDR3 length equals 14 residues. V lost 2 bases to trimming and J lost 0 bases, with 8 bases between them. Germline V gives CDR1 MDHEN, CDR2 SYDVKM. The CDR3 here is CASSLTDFSYEQYF. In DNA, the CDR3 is TGTGCCAGCAGTTTAACCGATTTCTCCTACGAGCAGTACTTC.

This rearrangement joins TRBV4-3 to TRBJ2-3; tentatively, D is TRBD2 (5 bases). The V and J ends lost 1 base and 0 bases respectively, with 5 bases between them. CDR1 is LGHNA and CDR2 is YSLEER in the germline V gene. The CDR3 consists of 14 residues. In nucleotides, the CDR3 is TGCGCCAGCAGCCAAGGGACTAGCACAGATACGCAGTATTTT. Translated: CASSQGTSTDTQYF.

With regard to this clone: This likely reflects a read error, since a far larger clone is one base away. Written as DNA, the CDR3 is TGCAGCGTGTACCGGGGGGGAACGGCTTTCTTT. As protein: CSVYRGGTAFF. The genes are TRBV29-1 and TRBJ1-1, with D perhaps TRBD1 (5 bases). Trimming shortened V by 6 bases and J by 11 bases, and 16 bases separated the two germline ends. This CDR3 comprises 11 residues. Germline V gene data show CDR1 as SQVTM and CDR2 as ANQGSEA.

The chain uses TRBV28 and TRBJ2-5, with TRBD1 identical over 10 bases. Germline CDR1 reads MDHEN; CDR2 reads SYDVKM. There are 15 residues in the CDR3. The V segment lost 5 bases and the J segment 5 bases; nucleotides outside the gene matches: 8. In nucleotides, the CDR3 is TGTGCCAGCAGTCTACCAGGGGGACAGGGGGAGACCCAGTACTTC. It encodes CASSLPGGQGETQYF.

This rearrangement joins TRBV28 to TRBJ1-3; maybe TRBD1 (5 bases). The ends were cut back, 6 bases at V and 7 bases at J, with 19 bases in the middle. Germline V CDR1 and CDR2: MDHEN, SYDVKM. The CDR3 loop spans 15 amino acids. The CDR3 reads CASRGGSGEGNTIYF. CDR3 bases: TGTGCCAGCAGGGGGGGATCGGGGGAAGGTAACACCATATATTTT. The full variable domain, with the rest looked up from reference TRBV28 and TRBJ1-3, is DVKVTQSSRYLVKRTGEKVFLECVQDMDHENMFWYRQDPGLGLRLIYFSYDVKMKEKGDIPEGYSVSREKKERFSLILESASTNQTSMYLCASRGGSGEGNTIYFGEGSWLTVV.

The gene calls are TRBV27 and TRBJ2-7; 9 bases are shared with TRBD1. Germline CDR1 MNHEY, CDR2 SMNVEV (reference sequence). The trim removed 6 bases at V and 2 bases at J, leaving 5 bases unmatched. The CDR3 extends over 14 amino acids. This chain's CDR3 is CASRWGQGAYEQYF. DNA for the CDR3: TGTGCCAGCAGATGGGGACAGGGAGCCTACGAGCAGTACTTC.

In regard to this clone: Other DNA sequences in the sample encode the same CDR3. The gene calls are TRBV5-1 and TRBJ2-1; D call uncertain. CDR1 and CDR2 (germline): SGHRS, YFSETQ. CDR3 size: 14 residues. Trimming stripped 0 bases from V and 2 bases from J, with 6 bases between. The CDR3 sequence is CASSLDTAYNEQFF. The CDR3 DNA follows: TGCGCCAGCAGCTTGGACACAGCCTACAATGAGCAGTTCTTC.

CDR3 sequence (DNA): TGTGCCAGCAGTTCCACCTCGACAGCGGATACGCCGCCGGGGTTGTTGGAAGCTTTCTTT. Translated, it gives CASSSTSTADTPPGLLEAFF. This chain links TRBV28 with TRBJ1-1; D is possibly TRBD1 (5 bases). Per germline, CDR1 MDHEN and CDR2 SYDVKM. Trimming removed 4 bases at V and 8 bases at J, with 35 bases between. The CDR3 loop spans 20 amino acids.

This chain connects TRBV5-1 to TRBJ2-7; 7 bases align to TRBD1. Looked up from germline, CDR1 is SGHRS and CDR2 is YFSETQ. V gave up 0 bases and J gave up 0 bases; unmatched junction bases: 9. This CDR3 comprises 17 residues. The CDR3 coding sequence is TGCGCCAGCAGCTTGGCTGCTTCCGGGACAGTCTCCTACGAGCAGTACTTC. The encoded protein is CASSLAASGTVSYEQYF. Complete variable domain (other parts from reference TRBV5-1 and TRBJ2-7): KAGVTQTPRYLIKTRGQQVTLSCSPISGHRSVSWYQQTPGQGLQFLFEYFSETQRNKGNFPGRFSGRQFSNSRSEMNVSTLELGDSALYLCASSLAASGTVSYEQYFGPGTRLTVT.

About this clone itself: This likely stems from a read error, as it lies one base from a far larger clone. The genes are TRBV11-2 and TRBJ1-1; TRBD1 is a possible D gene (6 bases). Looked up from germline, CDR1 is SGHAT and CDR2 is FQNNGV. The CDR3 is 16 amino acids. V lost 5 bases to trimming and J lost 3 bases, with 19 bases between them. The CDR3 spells CASSKYRDTGYTEAFF. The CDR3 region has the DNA TGTGCCAGCAGCAAATACCGGGACACCGGCTACACTGAAGCTTTCTTT.

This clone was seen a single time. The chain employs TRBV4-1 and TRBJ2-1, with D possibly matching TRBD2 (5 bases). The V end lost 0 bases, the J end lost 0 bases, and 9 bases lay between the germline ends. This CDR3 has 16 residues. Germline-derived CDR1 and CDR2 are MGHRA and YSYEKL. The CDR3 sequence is CASSQELAVSYNEQFF. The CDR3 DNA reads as TGCGCCAGCAGCCAAGAGCTAGCCGTCTCCTACAATGAGCAGTTCTTC.

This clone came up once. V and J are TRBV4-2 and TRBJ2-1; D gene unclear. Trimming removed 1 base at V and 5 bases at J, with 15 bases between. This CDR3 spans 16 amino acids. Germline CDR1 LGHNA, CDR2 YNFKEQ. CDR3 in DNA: TGTGCCAGCAGCCAAGTTGGGCTCCAATGGGACAATGAGCAGTTCTTC. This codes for CASSQVGLQWDNEQFF.

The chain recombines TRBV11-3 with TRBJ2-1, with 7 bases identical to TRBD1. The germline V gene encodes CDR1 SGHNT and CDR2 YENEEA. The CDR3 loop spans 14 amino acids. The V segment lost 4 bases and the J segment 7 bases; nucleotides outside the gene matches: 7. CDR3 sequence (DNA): TGTGCCAGCAGCTCCCTCGGGACAGAGAATGAGCAGTTCTTC. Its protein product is CASSSLGTENEQFF.

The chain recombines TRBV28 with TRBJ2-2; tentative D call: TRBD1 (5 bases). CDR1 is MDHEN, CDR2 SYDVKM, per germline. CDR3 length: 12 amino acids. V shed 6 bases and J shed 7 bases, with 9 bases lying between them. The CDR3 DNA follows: TGTGCCAGCAGCTCAGGGCTCGGGGAGCTGTTTTTT. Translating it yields CASSSGLGELFF.

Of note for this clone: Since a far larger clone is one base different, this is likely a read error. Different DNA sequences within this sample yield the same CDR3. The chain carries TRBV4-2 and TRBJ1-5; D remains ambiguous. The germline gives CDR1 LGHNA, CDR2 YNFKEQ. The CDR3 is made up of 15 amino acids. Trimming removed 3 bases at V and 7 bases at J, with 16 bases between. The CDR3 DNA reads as TGTGCCAGCAGCCATGACGGGGAGGGTGGACAGCCCCAGCATTTT. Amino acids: CASSHDGEGGQPQHF.

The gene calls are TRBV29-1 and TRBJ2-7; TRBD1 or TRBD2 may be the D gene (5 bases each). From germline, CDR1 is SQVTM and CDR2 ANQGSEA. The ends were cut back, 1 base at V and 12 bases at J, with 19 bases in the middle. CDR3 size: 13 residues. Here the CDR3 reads CSVEVRGTDALYF. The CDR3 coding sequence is TGCAGCGTTGAAGTACGTGGGACGGACGCCCTGTACTTC.

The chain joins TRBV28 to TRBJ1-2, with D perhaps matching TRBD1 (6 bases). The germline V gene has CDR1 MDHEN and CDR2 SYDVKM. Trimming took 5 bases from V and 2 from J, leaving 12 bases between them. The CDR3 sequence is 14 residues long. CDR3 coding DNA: TGTGCCAGCAGTAGGGGGGGTGGGAACTATGGCTACACCTTC. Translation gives CASSRGGGNYGYTF.

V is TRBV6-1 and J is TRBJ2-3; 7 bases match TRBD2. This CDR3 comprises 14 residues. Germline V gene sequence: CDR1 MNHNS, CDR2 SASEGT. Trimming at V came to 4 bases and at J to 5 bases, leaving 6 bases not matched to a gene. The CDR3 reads CASSVAGVKDTQYF. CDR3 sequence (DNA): TGTGCCAGCAGTGTTGCGGGAGTAAAAGATACGCAGTATTTT.

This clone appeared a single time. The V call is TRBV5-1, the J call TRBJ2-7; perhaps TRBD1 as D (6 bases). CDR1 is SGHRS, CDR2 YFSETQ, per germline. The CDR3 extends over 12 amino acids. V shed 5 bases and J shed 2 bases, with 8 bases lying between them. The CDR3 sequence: CASRQGTYEQYF. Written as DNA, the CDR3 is TGCGCCAGCAGGCAGGGGACCTACGAGCAGTACTTC.

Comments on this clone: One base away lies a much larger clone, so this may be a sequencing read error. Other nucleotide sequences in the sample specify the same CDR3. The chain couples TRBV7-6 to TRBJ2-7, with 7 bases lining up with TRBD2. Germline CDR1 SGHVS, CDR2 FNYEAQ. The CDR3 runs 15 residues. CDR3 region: CASSQKGLGGRVQYF. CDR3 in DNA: TGTGCTAGCAGCCAGAAGGGCCTCGGCGGGAGAGTGCAGTACTTC.

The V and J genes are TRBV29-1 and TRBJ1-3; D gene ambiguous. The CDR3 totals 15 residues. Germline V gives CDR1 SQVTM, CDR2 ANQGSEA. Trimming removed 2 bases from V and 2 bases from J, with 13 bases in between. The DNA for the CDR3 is TGCAGCGTTGAACCCCAAGGCAGGACTGGAAACACCATATATTTT. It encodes CSVEPQGRTGNTIYF.

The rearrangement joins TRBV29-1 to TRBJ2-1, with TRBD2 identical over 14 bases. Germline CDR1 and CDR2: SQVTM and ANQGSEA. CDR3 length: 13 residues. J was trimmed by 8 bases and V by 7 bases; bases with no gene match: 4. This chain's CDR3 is CSAGTSGSYEQFF. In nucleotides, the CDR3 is TGCAGCGCCGGGACTAGCGGGAGCTATGAGCAGTTCTTC.

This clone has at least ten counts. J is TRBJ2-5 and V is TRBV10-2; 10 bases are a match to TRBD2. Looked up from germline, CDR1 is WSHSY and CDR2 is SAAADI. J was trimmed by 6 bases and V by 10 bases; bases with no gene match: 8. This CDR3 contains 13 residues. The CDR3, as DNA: TGCGCCACGGCATTTAGCGGGAGGAAGACCCAGTACTTC. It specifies CATAFSGRKTQYF.

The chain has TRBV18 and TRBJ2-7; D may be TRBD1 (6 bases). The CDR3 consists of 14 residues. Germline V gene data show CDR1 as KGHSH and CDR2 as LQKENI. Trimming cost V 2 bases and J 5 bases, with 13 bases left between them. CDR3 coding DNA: TGTGCCAGCTCACCATGGGACACGCGCCACGAGCAGTACTTC. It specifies CASSPWDTRHEQYF.

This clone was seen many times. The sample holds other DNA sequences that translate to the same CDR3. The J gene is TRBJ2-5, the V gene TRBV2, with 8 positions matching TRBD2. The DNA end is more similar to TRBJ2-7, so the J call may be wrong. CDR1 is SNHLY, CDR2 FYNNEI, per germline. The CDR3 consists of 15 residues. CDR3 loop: CASSDVTSGSYEQYF. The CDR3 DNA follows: TGTGCCAGCAGTGACGTCACTAGCGGCTCCTACGAGCAGTACTTC.

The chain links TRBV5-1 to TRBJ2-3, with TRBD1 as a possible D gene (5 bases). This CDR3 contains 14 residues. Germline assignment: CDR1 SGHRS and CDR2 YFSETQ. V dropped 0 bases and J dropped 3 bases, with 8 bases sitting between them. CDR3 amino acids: CASSLATDTDTQYF. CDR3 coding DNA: TGCGCCAGCAGCTTGGCGACAGATACAGATACGCAGTATTTT.

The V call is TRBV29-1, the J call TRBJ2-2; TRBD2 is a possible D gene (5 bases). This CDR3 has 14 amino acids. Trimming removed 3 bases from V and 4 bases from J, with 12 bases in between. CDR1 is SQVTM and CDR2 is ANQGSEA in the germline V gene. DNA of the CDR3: TGCAGCGTTGATGCCCAAGGAGGCACCGGGGAGCTGTTTTTT. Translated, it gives CSVDAQGGTGELFF.

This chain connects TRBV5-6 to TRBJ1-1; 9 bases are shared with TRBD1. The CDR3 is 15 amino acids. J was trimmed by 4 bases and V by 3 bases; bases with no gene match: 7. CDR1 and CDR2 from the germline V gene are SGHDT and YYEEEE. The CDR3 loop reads CASSWGQGSVTEAFF. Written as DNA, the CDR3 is TGTGCCAGCAGCTGGGGACAGGGTTCCGTCACTGAAGCTTTCTTT.

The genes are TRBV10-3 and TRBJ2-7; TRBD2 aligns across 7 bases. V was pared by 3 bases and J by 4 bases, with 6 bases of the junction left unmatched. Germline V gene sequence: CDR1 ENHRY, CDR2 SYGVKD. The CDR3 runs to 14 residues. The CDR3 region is CAISEGGRRYEQYF. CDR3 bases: TGTGCCATCAGTGAAGGCGGGAGAAGGTACGAGCAGTACTTC.